This is a list of T cell receptor beta chains from one sample in a study of patients and donors after allogeneic stem cell transplantation. TCRdb recomputed calls from the RT-PCR reads with MiXCR, one row per CDR3 protein. The data hold some 150,000 distinct CDR3 sequences, with 30% to 45% observed a single time. Material for sequencing was blood, either unsorted or a sorted T cell fraction (not recorded which). These receptors all stem from a human donor who was either an allogeneic HSCT recipient or a stem cell or donor lymphocyte infusion donor (not recorded which). It is not recorded whose cells these are; they may come from a transplant donor. Each CDR3 is given with its conserved first and last residue. D genes are given only for firm matches. The size entry is marked missing in some rows and otherwise reads once, few, many or a size class.

d_call	clone_size	v_call	j_call	cdr3_aa	cdr3_nt
TRBD2	few	TRBV4-3	TRBJ2-3	CASSQEAGGGPDTQYF	TGCGCCAGCAGCCAAGAGGCCGGCGGGGGTCCTGATACGCAGTATTTT
NA	NA	TRBV20-1	TRBJ1-1	CSARDIDQGIDTEAFF	TGCAGTGCTAGAGATATAGATCAGGGGATCGACACTGAAGCTTTCTTT
NA	NA	TRBV12-3/TRBV12-4	TRBJ2-3	CASSASRFTDTQYF	TGTGCCAGCAGTGCCTCGAGGTTCACAGATACGCAGTATTTT
TRBD2	few	TRBV7-6	TRBJ2-2	CASSLASLAGFSGELFF	TGTGCCAGCAGCTTAGCCTCACTAGCGGGGTTTTCCGGGGAGCTGTTTTTT
NA	NA	TRBV6-5	TRBJ2-2	CASSYGTAGELFF	TGTGCCAGCAGTTACGGGACCGCCGGGGAGCTGTTTTTT
TRBD1	few	TRBV7-2	TRBJ2-3	CASSLRDSLSTDTQYF	TGTGCCAGCAGCTTACGGGACAGCCTTAGCACAGATACGCAGTATTTT
NA	NA	TRBV28	TRBJ1-5	CASSLSGRVQPQHF	TGTGCCAGCAGTTTGTCGGGGCGGGTTCAGCCCCAGCATTTT
NA	NA	TRBV27	TRBJ2-2	CATRQGPGELFF	TGTGCCACCAGACAAGGGCCCGGGGAGCTGTTTTTT
TRBD1	NA	TRBV20-1	TRBJ1-5	CSATDRDNQPQHF	TGCAGTGCAACAGACAGGGACAATCAGCCCCAGCATTTT
NA	NA	TRBV28	TRBJ1-5	CASSFVGNVQPQHF	TGTGCCAGCAGTTTCGTAGGGAACGTTCAGCCCCAGCATTTT
NA	NA	TRBV9	TRBJ1-2	CASSPSGRENYVYTF	TGTGCCAGCAGCCCTAGCGGGCGGGAAAACTATGTCTACACCTTC
TRBD2	once	TRBV7-3	TRBJ2-1	CASSPSGGTYNEQFF	TGTGCCAGCAGCCCCTCGGGGGGGACCTACAATGAGCAGTTCTTC
TRBD2	NA	TRBV5-6	TRBJ2-5	CASSPNLAGGLETQYF	TGTGCCAGCAGCCCCAACCTAGCGGGGGGGCTGGAGACCCAGTACTTC
TRBD1	NA	TRBV18	TRBJ2-3	CASSPPYQGVADTQYF	TGTGCCAGCTCACCTCCCTACCAGGGGGTCGCGGATACGCAGTATTTT
TRBD1	NA	TRBV7-9	TRBJ2-4	CASSSLPDGQGEIQYF	TGTGCCAGCAGCTCACTCCCCGATGGACAGGGAGAGATTCAGTACTTC
NA	NA	TRBV6-5	TRBJ2-1	CASSSGQSSYNEQFF	TGTGCCAGCAGTTCCGGACAGAGCTCCTACAATGAGCAGTTCTTC
NA	few	TRBV20-1	TRBJ1-5	CSARDSSQFGNQPQHF	TGCAGTGCTAGAGATTCTTCACAATTCGGCAATCAGCCCCAGCATTTT
NA	few	TRBV6-6	TRBJ2-5	CASWSGETQYF	TGTGCCAGCTGGAGTGGGGAGACCCAGTACTTC
NA	NA	TRBV27	TRBJ1-2	CASSFDGYTF	TGTGCCAGCAGTTTCGATGGCTACACCTTC
NA	many	TRBV29-1	TRBJ1-1	CSVESDLRTFF	TGCAGCGTTGAATCGGACTTGCGGACTTTCTTT
NA	many	TRBV6-2/TRBV6-3	TRBJ1-5	CASSLWGDQPQHF	TGTGCCAGCAGTTTATGGGGGGATCAGCCCCAGCATTTT
NA	NA	TRBV5-6	TRBJ2-5	CASSSFHSPRGETQYF	TGTGCCAGCAGCTCCTTCCATTCCCCGAGAGGGGAGACCCAGTACTTC
NA	NA	TRBV15	TRBJ2-7	CATSPLGPQRNEQYF	TGTGCCACCAGCCCCCTAGGACCGCAGAGGAACGAGCAGTACTTC
NA	NA	TRBV20-1	TRBJ1-5	CSARDSRYGRSNQPQHF	TGCAGTGCTAGAGATTCGCGTTACGGACGGAGCAATCAGCCCCAGCATTTT
TRBD1	few	TRBV6-2/TRBV6-3	TRBJ1-1	CASIGTANTEAFF	TGTGCCAGCATCGGGACAGCGAACACTGAAGCTTTCTTT
NA	NA	TRBV5-6	TRBJ2-1	CASRPGQTYNEQFF	TGTGCCAGCAGGCCAGGACAGACCTACAATGAGCAGTTCTTC
TRBD1	NA	TRBV6-5	TRBJ1-1	CASSYISTGKETEAIF	TGTGCCAGCAGTTATATTTCGACAGGGAAAGAAACTGAAGCTATCTTT
NA	once	TRBV6-2/TRBV6-3	TRBJ1-4	CASSYRALEKLFF	TGTGCCAGCAGTTACAGGGCGCTTGAAAAACTGTTTTTT
NA	NA	TRBV12-3/TRBV12-4	TRBJ1-4	CASSLDMYEKLFF	TGTGCCAGCAGTTTGGATATGTACGAAAAACTGTTTTTT
NA	NA	TRBV5-1	TRBJ2-1	CASGPEGDHNEQFF	TGCGCCAGCGGCCCGGAAGGGGATCACAATGAGCAGTTCTTC
NA	NA	TRBV14	TRBJ1-6	CASSQLDGLGSPLHF	TGTGCCAGCAGCCAATTGGACGGTCTGGGTTCACCCCTCCACTTT